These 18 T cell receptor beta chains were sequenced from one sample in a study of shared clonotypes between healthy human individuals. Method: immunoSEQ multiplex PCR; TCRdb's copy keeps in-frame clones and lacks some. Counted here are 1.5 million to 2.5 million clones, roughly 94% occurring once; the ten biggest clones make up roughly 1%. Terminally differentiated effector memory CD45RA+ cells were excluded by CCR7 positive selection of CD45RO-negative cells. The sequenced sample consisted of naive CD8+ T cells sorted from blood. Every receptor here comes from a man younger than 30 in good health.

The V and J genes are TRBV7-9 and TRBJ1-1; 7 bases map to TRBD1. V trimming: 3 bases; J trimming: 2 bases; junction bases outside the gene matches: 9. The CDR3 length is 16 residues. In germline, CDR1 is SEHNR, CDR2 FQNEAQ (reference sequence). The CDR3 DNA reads TGTGCCAGCAGCTTTATACAGGGGCCGCTTAACACTGAAGCTTTCTTT. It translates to CASSFIQGPLNTEAFF.

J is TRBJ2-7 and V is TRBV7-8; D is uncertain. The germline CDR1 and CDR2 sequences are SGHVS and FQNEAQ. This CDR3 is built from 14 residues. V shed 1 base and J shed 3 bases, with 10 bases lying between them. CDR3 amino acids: CASSLVRTVYEQYF. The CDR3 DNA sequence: TGTGCCAGCAGCTTAGTGCGGACGGTCTACGAGCAGTACTTC.

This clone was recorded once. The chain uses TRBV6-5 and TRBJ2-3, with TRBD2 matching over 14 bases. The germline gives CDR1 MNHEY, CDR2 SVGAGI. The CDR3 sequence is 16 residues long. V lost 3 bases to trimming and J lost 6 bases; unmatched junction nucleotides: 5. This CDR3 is CASSYSTSGGVDTQYF. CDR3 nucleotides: TGTGCCAGCAGTTATTCGACTAGCGGGGGGGTGGATACGCAGTATTTT.

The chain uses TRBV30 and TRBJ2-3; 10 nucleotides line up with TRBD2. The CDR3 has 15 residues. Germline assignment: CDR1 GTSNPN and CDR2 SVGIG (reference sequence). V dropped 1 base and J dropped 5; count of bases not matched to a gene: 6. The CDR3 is CAWSGAGGPRDTQYF. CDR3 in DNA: TGTGCCTGGAGTGGAGCGGGGGGGCCCAGAGATACGCAGTATTTT.

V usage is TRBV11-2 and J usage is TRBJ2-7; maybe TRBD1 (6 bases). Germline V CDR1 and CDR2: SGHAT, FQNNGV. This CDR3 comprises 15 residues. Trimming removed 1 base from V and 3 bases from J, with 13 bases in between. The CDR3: CASSLGGGTDYEQYF. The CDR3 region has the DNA TGTGCCAGCAGCTTAGGAGGGGGAACGGACTACGAGCAGTACTTC.

CDR3 loop: CASSSLSNSYEQYF. CDR3 DNA sequence: TGTGCCAGCAGTTCTCTCTCGAACTCCTACGAGCAGTACTTC. This sequence joins TRBV6-5 and TRBJ2-7; D remains unclear. The CDR3 runs 14 residues. The V end lost 4 bases, the J end lost 0 bases, and 10 bases lay between the germline ends. The germline CDR1 and CDR2 sequences are MNHEY and SVGAGI.

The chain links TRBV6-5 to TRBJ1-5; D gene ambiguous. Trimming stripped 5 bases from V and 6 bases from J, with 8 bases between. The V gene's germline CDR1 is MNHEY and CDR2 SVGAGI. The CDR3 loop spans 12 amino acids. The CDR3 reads CASSASGQPQHF. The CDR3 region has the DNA TGTGCCAGCAGTGCTTCTGGTCAGCCCCAGCATTTT.

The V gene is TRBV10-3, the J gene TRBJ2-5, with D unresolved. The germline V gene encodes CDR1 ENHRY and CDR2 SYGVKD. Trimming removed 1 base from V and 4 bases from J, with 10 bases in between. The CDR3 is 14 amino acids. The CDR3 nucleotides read TGTGCCATCAGTGAGTTTAGCTTTGGAGAGACCCAGTACTTC. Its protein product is CAISEFSFGETQYF.

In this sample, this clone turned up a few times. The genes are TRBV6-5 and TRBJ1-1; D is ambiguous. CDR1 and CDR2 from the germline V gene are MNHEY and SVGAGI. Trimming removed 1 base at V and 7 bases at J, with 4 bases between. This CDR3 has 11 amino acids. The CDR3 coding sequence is TGTGCCAGCAGTTACTTTCGTGAAGCTTTCTTT. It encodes CASSYFREAFF.

The CDR3 spells CASTDGWGLVTGELFF. The CDR3 nucleotides read TGTGCCAGCACCGACGGTTGGGGGTTAGTGACCGGGGAGCTGTTTTTT. The chain links TRBV7-9 to TRBJ2-2; perhaps D is TRBD1 or TRBD2 (5 bases each). V was trimmed by 7 bases and J by 5 bases, leaving 20 bases between them. CDR3 size: 16 residues. Germline V CDR1 and CDR2: SEHNR, FQNEAQ (reference sequence).

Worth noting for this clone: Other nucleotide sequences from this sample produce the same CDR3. The CDR3 region has the DNA TGTGCCAGCAGTTACGGGACAGAGAACACTGAAGCTTTCTTT. It encodes CASSYGTENTEAFF. This chain uses TRBV6-5 with TRBJ1-1; 7 nucleotides line up with TRBD1. Germline CDR1 and CDR2: MNHEY and SVGAGI. This CDR3 has 14 amino acids. The junction had 1 base not matched to a gene; V was cut back by 2 bases and J by 1 base.

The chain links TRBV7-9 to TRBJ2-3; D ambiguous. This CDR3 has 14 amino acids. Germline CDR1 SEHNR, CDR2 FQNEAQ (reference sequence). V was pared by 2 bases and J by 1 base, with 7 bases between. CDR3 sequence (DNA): TGTGCCAGCAGCTTACCCGGGCGCACAGATACGCAGTATTTT. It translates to CASSLPGRTDTQYF.

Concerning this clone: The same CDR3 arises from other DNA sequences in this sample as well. The CDR3: CASSFRRDEQFF. In DNA form, the CDR3 reads TGTGCCAGCAGCTTTAGGAGGGATGAGCAGTTCTTC. The rearrangement joins TRBV7-9 to TRBJ2-1, with a possible D match to TRBD2 (6 bases). The V end lost 3 bases, the J end lost 8 bases, and 8 bases lay between the germline ends. CDR1 and CDR2 (germline): SEHNR, FQNEAQ (reference sequence). The CDR3 has 12 residues.

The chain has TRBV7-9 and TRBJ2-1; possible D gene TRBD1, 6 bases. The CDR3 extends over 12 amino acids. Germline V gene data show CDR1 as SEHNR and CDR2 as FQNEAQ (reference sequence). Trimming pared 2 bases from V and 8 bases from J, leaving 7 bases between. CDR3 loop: CASSLYRDEQFF. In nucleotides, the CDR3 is TGTGCCAGCAGCTTATACAGGGATGAGCAGTTCTTC. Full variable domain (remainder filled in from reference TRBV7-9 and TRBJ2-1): DTGVSQNPRHKITKRGQNVTFRCDPISEHNRLYWYRQTLGQGPEFLTYFQNEAQLEKSRLLSDRFSAERPKGSFSTLEIQRTEQGDSAMYLCASSLYRDEQFFGPGTRLTVL.

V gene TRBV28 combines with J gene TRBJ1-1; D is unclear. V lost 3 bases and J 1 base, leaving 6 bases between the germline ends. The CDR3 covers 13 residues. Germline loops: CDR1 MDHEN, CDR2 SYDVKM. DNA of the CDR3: TGTGCCAGCAGTTTTAACTGGAACACTGAAGCTTTCTTT. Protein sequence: CASSFNWNTEAFF.

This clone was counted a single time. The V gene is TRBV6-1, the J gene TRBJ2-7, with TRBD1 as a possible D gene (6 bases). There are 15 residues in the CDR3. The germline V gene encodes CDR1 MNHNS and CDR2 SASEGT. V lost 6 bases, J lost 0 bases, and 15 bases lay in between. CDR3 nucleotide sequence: TGTGCCAGCAGCCAGGGGCTCGACAGCTCCTACGAGCAGTACTTC. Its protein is CASSQGLDSSYEQYF.

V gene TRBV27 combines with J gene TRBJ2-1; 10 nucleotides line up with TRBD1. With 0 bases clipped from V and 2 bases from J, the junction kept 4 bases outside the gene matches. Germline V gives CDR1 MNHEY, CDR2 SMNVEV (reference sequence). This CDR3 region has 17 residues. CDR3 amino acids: CASSLSKGTGAYNEQFF. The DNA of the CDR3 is TGTGCCAGCAGTTTATCGAAGGGGACAGGGGCCTACAATGAGCAGTTCTTC.

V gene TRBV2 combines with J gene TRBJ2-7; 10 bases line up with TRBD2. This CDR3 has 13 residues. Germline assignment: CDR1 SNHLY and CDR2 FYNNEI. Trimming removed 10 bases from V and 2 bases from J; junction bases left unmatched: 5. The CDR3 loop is CAITSGAPYEQYF. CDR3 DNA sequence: TGTGCCATCACTAGCGGGGCCCCCTACGAGCAGTACTTC. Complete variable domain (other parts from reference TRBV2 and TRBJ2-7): EPEVTQTPSHQVTQMGQEVILRCVPISNHLYFYWYRQILGQKVEFLVSFYNNEISEKSEIFDDQFSVERPDGSNFTLKIRSTKLEDSAMYFCAITSGAPYEQYFGPGTRLTVT.